A few counts support the clone carrying this T cell receptor beta chain. Its matching antigen is unknown. Next came a second PCR, run for roughly 6 to 11 cycles, which used a sample-barcoded 5' primer along with a J-beta primer mix. With 12 random nucleotides, a template-switch adaptor tagged each individual cDNA molecule. TCRdb independently ran MiXCR on the 5' RACE reads; one entry per CDR3 protein. Of 790,000 or so distinct CDR3 sequences in the sample, about 47% were seen once. The sample originates from a study of blood T cells in healthy people across ages. Findings of the study overall: Among T cells, TCR beta diversity per million cells dropped roughly linearly as age rose. Expanded clonotype changes were possibly confounded by unknown donor CMV status.

Germline CDR1 SNHLY, CDR2 FYNNEI. The CDR3 has 15 residues. This sequence joins TRBV2 and TRBJ2-1, with a weak D call TRBD2 (6 bases). The end of the DNA is better explained by TRBJ2-7, so the J call may be wrong. Sequencing used blood. The clonotype comes from a man older than 75 in good health. CDR3 sequence reads: CASRGGVDSYNEQYF. The CDR3 DNA reads as TGTGCCAGCAGGGGGGGAGTTGACTCCTACAATGAGCAGTACTTC.